This TCR beta chain was recorded in a study of cytomegalovirus exposure and HLA in healthy donors. Study overall: Caucasian-associated ancestry cluster membership applied to approximately 81% of 300 to 450 genotyped donors.

Overall study results and limits: Presence/absence analyses rested on an assumption that sequencing depth was roughly uniform across donors. TCR beta chain V- and J-gene trimming was linked, in a later analysis, to a missense variant in DCLRE1C.

Remarks on this clone: The antigen remains unidentified. A read error may produce the germline difference seen at one junction end.

The CDR3 spans 12 residues. Germline CDR1 is SEHNR and CDR2 is FQNEAQ (reference sequence). PCR involved 60 Vbeta and 13 Jbeta primers. Produced via immunoSEQ multiplex PCR; TCRdb's table is partial and in-frame only. The table shows roughly 120,000 clones, with approximately 80% occurring only once. Sample: PBMCs. This clonotype originated in a woman aged 25-40 years in good health and CMV-seronegative. The V gene is TRBV7-9, the J gene TRBJ2-7; no definite D call. The CDR3 DNA reads TGTTCCAGCAGCTTAGGCAGCTACGAGCAGTACTTC. It yields the protein CSSSLGSYEQYF.